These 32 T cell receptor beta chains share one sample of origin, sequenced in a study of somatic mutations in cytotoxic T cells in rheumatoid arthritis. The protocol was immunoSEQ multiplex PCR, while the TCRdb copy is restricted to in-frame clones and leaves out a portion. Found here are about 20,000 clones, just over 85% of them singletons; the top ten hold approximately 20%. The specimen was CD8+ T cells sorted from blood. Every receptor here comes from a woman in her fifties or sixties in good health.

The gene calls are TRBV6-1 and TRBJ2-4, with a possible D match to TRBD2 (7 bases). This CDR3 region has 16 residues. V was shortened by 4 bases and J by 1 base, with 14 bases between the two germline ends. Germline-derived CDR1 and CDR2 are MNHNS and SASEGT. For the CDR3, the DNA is TGTGCCAGCAGTGTACAGGGACTACAGGCCAAAAACATTCAGTACTTC. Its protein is CASSVQGLQAKNIQYF.

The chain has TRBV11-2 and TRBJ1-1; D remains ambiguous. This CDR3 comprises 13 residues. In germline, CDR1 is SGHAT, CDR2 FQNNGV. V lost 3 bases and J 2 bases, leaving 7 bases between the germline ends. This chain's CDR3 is CASSFGGNTEAFF. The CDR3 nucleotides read TGTGCCAGCAGCTTTGGCGGAAACACTGAAGCTTTCTTT.

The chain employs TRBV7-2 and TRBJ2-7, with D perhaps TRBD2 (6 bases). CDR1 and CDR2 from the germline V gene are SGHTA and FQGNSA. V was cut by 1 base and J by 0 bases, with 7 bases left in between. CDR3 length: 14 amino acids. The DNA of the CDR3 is TGTGCCAGCAGCTTAGACGGGAGCTCCTACGAGCAGTACTTC. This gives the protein CASSLDGSSYEQYF.

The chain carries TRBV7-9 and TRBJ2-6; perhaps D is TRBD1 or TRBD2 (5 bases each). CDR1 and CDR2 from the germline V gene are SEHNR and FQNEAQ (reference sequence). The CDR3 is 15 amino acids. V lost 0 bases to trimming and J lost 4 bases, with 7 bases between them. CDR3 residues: CASSLAGAGANVLTF. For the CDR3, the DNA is TGTGCCAGCAGCTTAGCCGGGGCCGGGGCCAACGTCCTGACTTTC.

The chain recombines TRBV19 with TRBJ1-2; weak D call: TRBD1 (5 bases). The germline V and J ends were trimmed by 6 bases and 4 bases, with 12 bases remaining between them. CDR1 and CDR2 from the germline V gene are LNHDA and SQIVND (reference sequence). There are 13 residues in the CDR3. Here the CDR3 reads CASRSGLFYGYTF. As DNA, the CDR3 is TGTGCCAGTAGGTCGGGGCTCTTCTATGGCTACACCTTC.

CDR3 protein: CASSVGQGAGAEAFF. The DNA of the CDR3 is TGTGCCAGCAGCGTAGGACAGGGGGCCGGGGCTGAAGCTTTCTTT. This chain joins TRBV9 and TRBJ1-1, with 10 bases fitting TRBD1. Looked up from germline, CDR1 is SGDLS and CDR2 is YYNGEE. The V segment lost 0 bases and the J segment 6 bases; nucleotides outside the gene matches: 5. This CDR3 has 15 residues. The full variable domain, in which reference TRBV9 and TRBJ1-1 provide the parts outside the CDR3, is DSGVTQTPKHLITATGQRVTLRCSPRSGDLSVYWYQQSLDQGLQFLIQYYNGEERAKGNILERFSAQQFPDLHSELNLSSLELGDSALYFCASSVGQGAGAEAFFGQGTRLTVV.

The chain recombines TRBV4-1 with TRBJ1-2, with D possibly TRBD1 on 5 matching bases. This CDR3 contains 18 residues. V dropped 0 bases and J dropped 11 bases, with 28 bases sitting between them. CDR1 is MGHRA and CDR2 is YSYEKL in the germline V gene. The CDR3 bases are TGCGCCAGCAGCCAAGAGCTACAGGCCGCAGGTCTCTTTTGGGGTTACACCTTC. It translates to CASSQELQAAGLFWGYTF.

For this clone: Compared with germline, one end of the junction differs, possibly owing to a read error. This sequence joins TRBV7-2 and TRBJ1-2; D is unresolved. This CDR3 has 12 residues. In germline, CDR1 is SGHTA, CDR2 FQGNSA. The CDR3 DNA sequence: TGTGCCAGCAGCCCAACGCCGGGTACGGGAGCCTTC. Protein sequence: CASSPTPGTGAF. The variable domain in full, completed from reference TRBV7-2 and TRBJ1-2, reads GAGVSQSPSNKVTEKGKDVELRCDPISGHTALYWYRQSLGQGLEFLIYFQGNSAPDKSGLPSDRFSAERTGGSVSTLTIQRTQQEDSAVYLCASSPTPGTGAFGSGTRLTVV.

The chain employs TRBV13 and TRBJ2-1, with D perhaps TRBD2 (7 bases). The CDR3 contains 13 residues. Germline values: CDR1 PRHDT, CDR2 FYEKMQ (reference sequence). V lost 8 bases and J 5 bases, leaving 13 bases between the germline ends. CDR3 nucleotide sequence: TGTGCCAGCGTAGGGGGGGACCACAATGAGCAGTTCTTC. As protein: CASVGGDHNEQFF.

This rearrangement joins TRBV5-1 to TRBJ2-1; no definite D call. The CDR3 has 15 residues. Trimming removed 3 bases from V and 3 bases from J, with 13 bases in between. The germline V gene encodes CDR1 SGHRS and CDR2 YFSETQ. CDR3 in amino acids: CASSSPGNVYNEQFF. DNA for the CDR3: TGCGCCAGCAGCTCCCCGGGTAATGTCTACAATGAGCAGTTCTTC.

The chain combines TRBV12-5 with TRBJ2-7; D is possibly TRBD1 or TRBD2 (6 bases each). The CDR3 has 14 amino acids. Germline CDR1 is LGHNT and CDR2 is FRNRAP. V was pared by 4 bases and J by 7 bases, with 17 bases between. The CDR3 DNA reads TGTGCTAGTGGTTATGGGGGGCGGTTGGGAGAGCAGTACTTC. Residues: CASGYGGRLGEQYF.

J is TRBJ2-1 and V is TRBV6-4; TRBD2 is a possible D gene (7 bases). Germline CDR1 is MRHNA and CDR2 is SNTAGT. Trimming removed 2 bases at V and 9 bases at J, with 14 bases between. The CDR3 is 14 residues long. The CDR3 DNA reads TGTGCCAGCAGTGACGAGGGGGGGGGACGTGAGCAGTTCTTC. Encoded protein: CASSDEGGGREQFF.

CDR3 region: CASSSTEGSLNTEAFF. The CDR3 DNA follows: TGTGCCAGCAGCTCAACCGAGGGGTCCCTGAACACTGAAGCTTTCTTT. The chain links TRBV5-5 to TRBJ1-1, with D tentatively TRBD1 (5 bases). CDR3 length: 16 amino acids. V lost 3 bases to trimming and J lost 0 bases, with 15 bases between them. The V gene's germline CDR1 is SGHKS and CDR2 YYEKEE (reference sequence).

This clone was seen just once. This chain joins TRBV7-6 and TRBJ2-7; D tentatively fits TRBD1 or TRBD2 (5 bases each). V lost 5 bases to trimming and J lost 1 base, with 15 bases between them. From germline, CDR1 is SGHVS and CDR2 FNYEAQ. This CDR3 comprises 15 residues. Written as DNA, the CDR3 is TGTGCCAGCAGCGGACCCCGGGACGGGTCCTACGAGCAGTACTTC. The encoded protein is CASSGPRDGSYEQYF.

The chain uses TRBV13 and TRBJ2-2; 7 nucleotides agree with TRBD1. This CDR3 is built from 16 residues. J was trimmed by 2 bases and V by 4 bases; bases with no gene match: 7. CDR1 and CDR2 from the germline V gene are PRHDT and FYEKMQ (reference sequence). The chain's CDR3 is CASSSRQGENTGELFF. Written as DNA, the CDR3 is TGTGCCAGCAGCTCGAGACAGGGCGAAAACACCGGGGAGCTGTTTTTT.

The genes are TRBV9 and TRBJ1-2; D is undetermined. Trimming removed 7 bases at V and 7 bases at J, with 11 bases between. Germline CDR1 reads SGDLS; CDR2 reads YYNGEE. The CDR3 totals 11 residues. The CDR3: CASVGLPGYTF. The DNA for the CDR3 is TGTGCCAGCGTCGGTCTGCCTGGCTACACCTTC.

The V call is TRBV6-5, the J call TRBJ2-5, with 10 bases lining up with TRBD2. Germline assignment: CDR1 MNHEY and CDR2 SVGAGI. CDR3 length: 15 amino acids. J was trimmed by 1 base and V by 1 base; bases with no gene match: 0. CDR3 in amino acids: CASSYWTSGQETQYF. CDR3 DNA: TGTGCCAGCAGTTACTGGACTAGCGGCCAAGAGACCCAGTACTTC.

CDR3 nucleotide sequence: TGTGCCAGCAGTGAATACATAGGGGTCACTGAAGCTTTCTTT. As protein: CASSEYIGVTEAFF. The genes are TRBV25-1 and TRBJ1-1; TRBD1 might be the D (5 bases). V was cut by 0 bases and J by 4 bases, with 9 bases left in between. Germline CDR1 MGHDK, CDR2 SYGVNS. The CDR3 consists of 14 residues.

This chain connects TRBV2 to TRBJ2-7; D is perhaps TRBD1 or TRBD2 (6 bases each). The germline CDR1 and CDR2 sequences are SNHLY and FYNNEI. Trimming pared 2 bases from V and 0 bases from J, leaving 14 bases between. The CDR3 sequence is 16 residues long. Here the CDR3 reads CASSEPWGASSYEQYF. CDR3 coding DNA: TGTGCCAGCAGTGAACCGTGGGGGGCAAGCTCCTACGAGCAGTACTTC.

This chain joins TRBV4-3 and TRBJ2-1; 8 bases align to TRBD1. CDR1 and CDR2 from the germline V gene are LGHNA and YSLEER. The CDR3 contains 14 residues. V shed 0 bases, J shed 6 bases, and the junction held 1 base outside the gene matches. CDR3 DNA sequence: TGCGCCAGCAGCCAAGAAACAGGGGGCAATGAGCAGTTCTTC. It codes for CASSQETGGNEQFF.

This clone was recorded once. Here the CDR3 DNA reads TGTGCCAGCAGCTTAAGAAAAAGGGATGAACCAGAGGACACTGAAGCTTTCTTT. This gives the protein CASSLRKRDEPEDTEAFF. V usage is TRBV7-9 and J usage is TRBJ1-1; no reliable D call. Germline V gene data show CDR1 as SEHNR and CDR2 as FQNEAQ (reference sequence). The CDR3 contains 18 residues. Trimming took 2 bases from V and 3 from J, leaving 22 bases between them.

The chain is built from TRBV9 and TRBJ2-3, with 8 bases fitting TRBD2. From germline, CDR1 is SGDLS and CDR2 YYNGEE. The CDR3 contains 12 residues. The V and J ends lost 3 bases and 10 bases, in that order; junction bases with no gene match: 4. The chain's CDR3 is CASSDGGASQYF. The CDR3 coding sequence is TGTGCCAGCAGCGACGGGGGGGCATCGCAGTATTTT.

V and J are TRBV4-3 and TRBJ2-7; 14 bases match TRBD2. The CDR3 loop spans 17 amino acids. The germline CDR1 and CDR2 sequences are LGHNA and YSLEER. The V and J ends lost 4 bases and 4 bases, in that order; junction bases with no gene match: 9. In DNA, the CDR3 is TGCGCCAGCAGCCCCCCCCCGACTAGCGGGGGGGATTACGAGCAGTACTTC. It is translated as CASSPPPTSGGDYEQYF.

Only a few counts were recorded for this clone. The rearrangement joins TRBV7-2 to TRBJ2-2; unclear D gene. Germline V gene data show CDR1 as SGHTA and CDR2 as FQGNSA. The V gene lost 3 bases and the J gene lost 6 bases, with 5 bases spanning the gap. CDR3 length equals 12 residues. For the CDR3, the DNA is TGTGCCAGCAGCTTCACGCCCGGGGAGCTGTTTTTT. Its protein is CASSFTPGELFF.

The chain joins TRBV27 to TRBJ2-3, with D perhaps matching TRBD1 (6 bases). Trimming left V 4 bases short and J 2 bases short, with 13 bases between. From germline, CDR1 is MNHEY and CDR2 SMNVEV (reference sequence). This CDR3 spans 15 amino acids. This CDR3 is CASSSTQGHTDTQYF. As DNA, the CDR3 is TGTGCCAGCAGTTCTACACAGGGTCACACAGATACGCAGTATTTT.

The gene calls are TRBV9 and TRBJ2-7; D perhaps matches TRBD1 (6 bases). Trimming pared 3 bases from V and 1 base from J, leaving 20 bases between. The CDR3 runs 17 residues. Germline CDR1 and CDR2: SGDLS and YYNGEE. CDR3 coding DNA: TGTGCCAGCAGCGGAGGGGGTTTGGGGGTAGGGTCCTACGAGCAGTACTTC. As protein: CASSGGGLGVGSYEQYF.

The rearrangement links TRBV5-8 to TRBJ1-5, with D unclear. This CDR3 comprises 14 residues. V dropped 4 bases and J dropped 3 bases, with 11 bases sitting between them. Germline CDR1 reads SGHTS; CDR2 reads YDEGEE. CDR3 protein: CASSAGPYNQPQHF. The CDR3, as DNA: TGTGCCAGCAGCGCCGGGCCCTACAATCAGCCCCAGCATTTT. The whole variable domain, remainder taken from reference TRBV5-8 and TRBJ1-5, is EAGVTQSPTHLIKTRGQQATLRCSPISGHTSVYWYQQALGLGLQFLLWYDEGEERNRGNFPPRFSGRQFPNYSSELNVNALELEDSALYLCASSAGPYNQPQHFGDGTRLSIL.

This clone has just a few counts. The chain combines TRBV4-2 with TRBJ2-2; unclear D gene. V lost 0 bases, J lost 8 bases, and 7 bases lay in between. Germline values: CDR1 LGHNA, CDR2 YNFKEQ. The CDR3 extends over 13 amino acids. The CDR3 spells CASSQDGPGELFF. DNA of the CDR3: TGTGCCAGCAGCCAAGATGGGCCTGGGGAGCTGTTTTTT.

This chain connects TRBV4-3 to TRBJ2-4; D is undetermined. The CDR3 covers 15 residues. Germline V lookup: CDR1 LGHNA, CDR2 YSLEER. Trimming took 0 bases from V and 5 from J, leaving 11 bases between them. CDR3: CASSQERLGQNIQYF. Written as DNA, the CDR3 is TGCGCCAGCAGCCAAGAGCGGCTCGGACAAAACATTCAGTACTTC.

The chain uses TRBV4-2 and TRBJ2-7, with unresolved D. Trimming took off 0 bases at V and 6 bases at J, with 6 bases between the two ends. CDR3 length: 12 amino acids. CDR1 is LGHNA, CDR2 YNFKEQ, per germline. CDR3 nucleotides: TGTGCCAGCAGCCAAGATAGCATCGAGCAGTACTTC. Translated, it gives CASSQDSIEQYF.

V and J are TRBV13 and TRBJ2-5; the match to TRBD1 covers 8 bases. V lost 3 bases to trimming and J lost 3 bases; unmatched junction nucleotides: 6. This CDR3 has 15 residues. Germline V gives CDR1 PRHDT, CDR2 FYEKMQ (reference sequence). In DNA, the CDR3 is TGTGCCAGCAGCTTGACAGGGGTTTTAGAAGAGACCCAGTACTTC. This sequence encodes CASSLTGVLEETQYF.

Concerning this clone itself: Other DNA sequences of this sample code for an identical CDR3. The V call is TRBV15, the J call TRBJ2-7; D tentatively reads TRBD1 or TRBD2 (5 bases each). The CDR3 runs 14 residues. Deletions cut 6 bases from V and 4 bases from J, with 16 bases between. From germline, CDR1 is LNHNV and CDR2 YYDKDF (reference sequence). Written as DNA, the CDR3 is TGTGCCACCAGTGGACCACGGGACGGATACGAGCAGTACTTC. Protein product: CATSGPRDGYEQYF.